This T cell receptor beta chain is drawn from a study of blood T cells in healthy people across ages (dated by TCRdb to the mid-2010s). Regarding the research as a whole: Template switching captured roughly one uniquely barcoded TCR beta cDNA molecule per two T cells in model experiments. To track age-related changes in TCR beta repertoire diversity, the study relied on deep sequencing normalized with unique cDNA molecular identifiers. The donors were split into four age groups: young (average around 15 years), middle-aged (nearly 40), aged (approximately 59) and long-lived (over 75). For two donors (one aged 18 to 30 and one aged 80 or older), the study analyzed two additional independent replicas of 1 million unique cDNA reads from the same blood draw.

On the study overall, not on this receptor specifically: Estimates of total diversity based on one million sequenced T cells were considered lower bounds and underestimates. A strong correlation was found between observed TCR beta diversity and the percentage of naive T cells measured by flow cytometry. As age increased, observed TCR beta diversity per million T cells dropped in a roughly linear way, and a significant reduction was already evident by age 40. Conclusive comparison of naive and antigen-experienced compartments was prevented by the profiling of bulk unsorted PBMCs. The long-lived group showed more naive CD4+ T cells, fewer expanded clones and increased TCR diversity than the aged group, suggesting age selection. Donor CMV infection status was unknown, potentially confounding age-related changes in expanded clonotypes.

The method behind the library was 5' RACE. The data were produced on an Illumina HiSeq 2500. A second about 7 to 12 cycle PCR used a sample-barcoded 5' primer and a J-beta primer mix. A template-switch 5' adaptor carrying 12 random nucleotides introduced a unique molecular identifier onto each TCR beta cDNA molecule. Each sample yielded at least 3 million CDR3-containing paired-end reads. First-strand cDNA was synthesized from all RNA with the Mint cDNA synthesis kit, primed by a TRBC-specific oligonucleotide. Following uracil-DNA glycosylase treatment, all cDNA underwent a first 18-cycle PCR with the universal primers M1SS and BC2_uni_R. Turning to the authors' computational methods: For normalization, 1 million high-quality reads were randomly selected from each sample, with every read carrying a distinct molecular identifier. Reads with shared molecular identifiers were discarded instead of being binned into consensus sequences. MiTCR, set to a Q25 quality threshold and the strictest error-elimination algorithm, was used for CDR3 identification, clonotype clustering and error correction. A nonparametric unseen species model with Euler transformation was used to estimate lower-bound total TCR beta diversity. Using fastp at Q25 and MiXCR, TCRdb reprocessed the public reads and kept productive beta chains. Rows matching on CDR3 protein sequence are summarized as one entry with the most common DNA and genes. The authors' filters were not applied to this entry. This sample gives hundreds of thousands of distinct CDR3 sequences in total; 20% to 30% of them show up just once. 7.5% to 9% of the sample goes to the ten largest clones.

The roughly 37 donors, aged about 6 to 95 years, were systemically healthy Caucasian individuals from Russia. Each donor gave ten milliliters of peripheral blood, drawn into EDTA-treated Vacutainer tubes. Ficoll-Paque density-gradient centrifugation was used to isolate PBMCs, with at least 6.5 million per sample. Trizol reagent was used to extract total RNA from the PBMCs, yielding at least 5.5 micrograms per sample. For every donor, an aliquot of PBMCs went through flow cytometry to measure the percentages of naive CD45RAhigh/CD27high T cells. Concerning this clonotype itself: Which antigen it targets is not known. Base qualities were left out, and no much larger clone turns up one base away.

From its cysteine to its phenylalanine, the CDR3 spans 13 amino acids. Of all the DNA, just the CDR3 is kept, 39 bases in frame from base 1. V and J are truncated by 6 bases and 1 base respectively, leaving an intervening sequence of 9 bases. The CDR1 and CDR2 encoded by the germline V gene (reference sequence) are SEHNR and FQNEAQ. This same sample was also part of a study on T cells of mothers and their children. The second paper further reports: Nine systemically healthy Caucasian individuals served as donors, namely three mothers together with their six children. cDNA synthesis used all of the extracted RNA, with roughly 1.5 ug of RNA in each 15 ul reaction. Sample barcodes and 2-4 random nucleotides were added via the M1S primer in the second PCR. Over 8.5 million TCR beta CDR3 reads were obtained for each mother, and approximately 3.2 million reads were obtained for each child. Thymic selection shapes the output of TCR recombination in a similar way in related and unrelated pairs, and inherited differences have a minor effect. Normalized repertoire overlap in related mother-child pairs was always slightly higher than in unrelated mother-child pairs, but the difference was never significant. No persistent microchimeric T cell clones were detected, at a sensitivity of 90 to 100 clones per million clonotypes. The study used deep NGS to compare TCR beta repertoires of mothers and children, seeking features distinguishing related mother-child pairs from unrelated individuals. Mothers averaged about 40 +/- 4 years of age and children averaged about 10 +/- 4 years. After adapter ligation was performed with NEBNext reagents, the libraries were sequenced on an Illumina HiSeq 2000 with 100+100 nt paired-end reads. To prevent cross-contamination, the mother and child libraries were prepared one month apart and sequenced in separate runs. For each donor, somewhere between about 450,000 and 2,200,000 distinct TCR beta clonotypes were identified. Naive TCR beta clonotypes were estimated from low-frequency clonotypes matched to each donor's FACS-determined naive share, without sorting.

The receptor chain draws on TRBV7-9 and TRBJ1-1; the D gene cannot be resolved reliably. The sequenced material came from blood. The TCR originated in a boy under 18 in good health. The nucleotides read TGTGCCAGCAGTTTAAGTCAGAACACTGAAGCTTTCTTT. It translates to CASSLSQNTEAFF.